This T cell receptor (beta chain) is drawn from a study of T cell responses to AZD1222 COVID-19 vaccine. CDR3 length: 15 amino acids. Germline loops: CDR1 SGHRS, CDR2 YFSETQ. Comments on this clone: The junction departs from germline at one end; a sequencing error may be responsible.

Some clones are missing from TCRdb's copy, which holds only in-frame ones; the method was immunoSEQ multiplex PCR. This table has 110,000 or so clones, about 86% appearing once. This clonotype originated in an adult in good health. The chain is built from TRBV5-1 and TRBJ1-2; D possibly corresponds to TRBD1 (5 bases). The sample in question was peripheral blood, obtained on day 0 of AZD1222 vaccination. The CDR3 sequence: CASSLDNPSNYGYTF. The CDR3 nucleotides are TGCGCCAGCAGTTTGGACAACCCTTCTAACTATGGCTACACCTTC.